This T cell receptor (beta chain) was profiled in a study of cytomegalovirus exposure and HLA in healthy donors. This clone was found once. As yet, its antigen is unknown. The data were produced by immunoSEQ multiplex PCR, yet TCRdb's version contains in-frame clones alone and is incomplete. The profile shows tens of thousands of clones, about 90% of them singletons. These donors were members of the roughly 110-subject validation cohort, a group separate from the approximately 670-subject first cohort. Points from the study as a whole: The listing of some 170 TCR beta chains classed them as cytomegalovirus-associated. High specificity and sensitivity for cytomegalovirus status were reported for the classifier. Most observed TCR sequences were rare, whereas some public TCRs were detected in many donors.

CDR1 SGHRS and CDR2 YFSETQ come from the germline V gene. This CDR3 comprises 17 residues. Trimming at V came to 4 bases and at J to 4 bases, leaving 11 bases not matched to a gene. The specimen sequenced was PBMCs. This sequence joins TRBV5-1 and TRBJ2-5, with 12 bases identical to TRBD1. This clonotype originated in a woman in her thirties in good health and CMV-seronegative. CDR3 in DNA: TGCGCCAGCAGCGGGTCCCGGGACAGGGGGCTGATAGAGACCCAGTACTTC. Translated: CASSGSRDRGLIETQYF.